The T cell receptor (beta chain) described here comes from a study of blood T cell repertoires in COVID-19. Germline V lookup: CDR1 MGHRA, CDR2 YSYEKL. The CDR3 runs 15 residues. The V end lost 1 base, the J end lost 4 bases, and 13 bases lay between the germline ends. Sequencing used immunoSEQ multiplex PCR; TCRdb keeps in-frame clones, though not all of them. Among 450,000 to 600,000 clones, roughly 90% were seen once, and the ten largest hold about 0.75%. The chain couples TRBV4-1 to TRBJ1-2; D is possibly TRBD1 (5 bases). Sequenced material: PBMCs or T cells enriched from blood (not recorded which). This receptor was taken from a woman between 18 and 29 years old who had recovered from COVID-19. CDR3 DNA: TGCGCCAGCAGCCAAGTTAGGGGCGGTGGCTATGGCTACACCTTC. Its protein is CASSQVRGGGYGYTF.